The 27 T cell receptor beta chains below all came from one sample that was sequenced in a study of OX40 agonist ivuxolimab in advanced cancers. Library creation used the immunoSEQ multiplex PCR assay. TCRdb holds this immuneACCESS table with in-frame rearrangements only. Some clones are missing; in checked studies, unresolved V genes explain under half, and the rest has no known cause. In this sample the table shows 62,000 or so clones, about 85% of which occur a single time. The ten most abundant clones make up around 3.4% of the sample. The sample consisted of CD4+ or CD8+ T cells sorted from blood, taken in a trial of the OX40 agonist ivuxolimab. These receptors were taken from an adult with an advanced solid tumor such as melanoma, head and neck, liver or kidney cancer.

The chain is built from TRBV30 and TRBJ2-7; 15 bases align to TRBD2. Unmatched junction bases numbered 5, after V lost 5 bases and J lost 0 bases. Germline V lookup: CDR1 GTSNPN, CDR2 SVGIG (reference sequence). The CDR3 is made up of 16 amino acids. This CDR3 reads CAWVPGLAGGSYEQYF. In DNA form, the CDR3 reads TGTGCCTGGGTACCGGGACTAGCGGGAGGCTCCTACGAGCAGTACTTC.

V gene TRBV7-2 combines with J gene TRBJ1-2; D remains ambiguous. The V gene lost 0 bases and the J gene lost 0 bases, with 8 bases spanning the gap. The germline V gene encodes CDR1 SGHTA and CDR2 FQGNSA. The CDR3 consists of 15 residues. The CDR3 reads CASSLAPGPNYGYTF. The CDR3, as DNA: TGTGCCAGCAGCTTAGCCCCAGGACCTAACTATGGCTACACCTTC. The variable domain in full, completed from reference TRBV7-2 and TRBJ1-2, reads GAGVSQSPSNKVTEKGKDVELRCDPISGHTALYWYRQSLGQGLEFLIYFQGNSAPDKSGLPSDRFSAERTGGSVSTLTIQRTQQEDSAVYLCASSLAPGPNYGYTFGSGTRLTVV.

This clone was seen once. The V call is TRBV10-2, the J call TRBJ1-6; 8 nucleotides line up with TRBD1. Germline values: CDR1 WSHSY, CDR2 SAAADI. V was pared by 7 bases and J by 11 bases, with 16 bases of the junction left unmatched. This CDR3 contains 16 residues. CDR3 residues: CASKDRAGGIRTPLHF. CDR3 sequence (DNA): TGCGCCAGCAAGGACAGGGCGGGGGGAATAAGGACACCCCTCCACTTT.

The CDR3 region is CAWKSGTSQETQYF. The CDR3, as DNA: TGTGCCTGGAAATCCGGCACCTCACAAGAGACCCAGTACTTC. V is TRBV30 and J is TRBJ2-5; no clear D gene. V was shortened by 4 bases and J by 2 bases, with 14 bases between the two germline ends. CDR3 length: 14 amino acids. Germline values: CDR1 GTSNPN, CDR2 SVGIG (reference sequence).

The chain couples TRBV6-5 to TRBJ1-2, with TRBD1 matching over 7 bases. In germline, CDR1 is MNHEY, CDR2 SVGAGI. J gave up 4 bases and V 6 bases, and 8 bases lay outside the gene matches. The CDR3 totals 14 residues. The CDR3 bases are TGTGCCAGCAGGAACAGGGGAGGGGGCTATGGCTACACCTTC. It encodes CASRNRGGGYGYTF.

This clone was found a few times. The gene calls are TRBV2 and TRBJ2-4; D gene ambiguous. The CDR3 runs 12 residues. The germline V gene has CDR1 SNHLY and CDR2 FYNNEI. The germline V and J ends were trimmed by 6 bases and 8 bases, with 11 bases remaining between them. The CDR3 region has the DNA TGTGCCAGCAGAGGTCGGCGTGACATTCAGTACTTC. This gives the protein CASRGRRDIQYF. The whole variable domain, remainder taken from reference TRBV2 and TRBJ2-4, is EPEVTQTPSHQVTQMGQEVILRCVPISNHLYFYWYRQILGQKVEFLVSFYNNEISEKSEIFDDQFSVERPDGSNFTLKIRSTKLEDSAMYFCASRGRRDIQYFGAGTRLSVL.

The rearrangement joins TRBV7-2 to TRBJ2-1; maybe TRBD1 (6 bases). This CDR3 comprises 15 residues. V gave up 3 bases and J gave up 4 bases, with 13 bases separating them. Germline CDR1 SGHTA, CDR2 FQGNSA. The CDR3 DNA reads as TGTGCCAGCAGCTTGATCATCGGGACATACAATGAGCAGTTCTTC. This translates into CASSLIIGTYNEQFF.

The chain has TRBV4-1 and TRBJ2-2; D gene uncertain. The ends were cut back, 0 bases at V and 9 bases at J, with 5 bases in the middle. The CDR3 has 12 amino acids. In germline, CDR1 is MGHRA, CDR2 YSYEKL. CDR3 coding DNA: TGCGCCAGCAGCCAAGATGGGTGGGAGCTGTTTTTT. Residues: CASSQDGWELFF.

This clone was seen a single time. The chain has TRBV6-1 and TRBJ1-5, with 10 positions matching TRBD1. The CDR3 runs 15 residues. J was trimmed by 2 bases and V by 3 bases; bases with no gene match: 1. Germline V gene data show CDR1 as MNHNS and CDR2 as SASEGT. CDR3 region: CASSDGTGGNQPQHF. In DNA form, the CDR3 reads TGTGCCAGCAGTGATGGGACAGGGGGCAATCAGCCCCAGCATTTT.

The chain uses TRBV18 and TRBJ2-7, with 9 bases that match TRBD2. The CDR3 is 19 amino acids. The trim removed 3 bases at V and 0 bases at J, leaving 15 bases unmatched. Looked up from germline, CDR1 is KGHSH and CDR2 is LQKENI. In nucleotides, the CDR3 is TGTGCCAGCTCACCGGTGCGGGGGGGAGCGGGCCGAAGCTCCTACGAGCAGTACTTC. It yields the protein CASSPVRGGAGRSSYEQYF. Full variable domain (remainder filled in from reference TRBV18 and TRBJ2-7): NAGVMQNPRHLVRRRGQEARLRCSPMKGHSHVYWYRQLPEEGLKFMVYLQKENIIDESGMPKERFSAEFPKEGPSILRIQQVVRGDSAAYFCASSPVRGGAGRSSYEQYFGPGTRLTVT.

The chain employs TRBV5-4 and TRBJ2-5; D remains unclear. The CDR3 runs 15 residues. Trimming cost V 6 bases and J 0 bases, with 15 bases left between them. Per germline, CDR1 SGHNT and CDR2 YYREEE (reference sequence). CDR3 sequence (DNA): TGTGCCAGCAAAAATGGGCTAGAGAACCAAGAGACCCAGTACTTC. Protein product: CASKNGLENQETQYF.

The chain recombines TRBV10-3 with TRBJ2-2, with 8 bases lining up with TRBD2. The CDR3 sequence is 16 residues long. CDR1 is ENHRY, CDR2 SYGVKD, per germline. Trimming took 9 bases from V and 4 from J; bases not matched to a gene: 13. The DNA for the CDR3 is TGTGCCATGGGGGGTCGGGAGGGCCTCGGCACCGGGGAGCTGTTTTTT. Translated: CAMGGREGLGTGELFF.

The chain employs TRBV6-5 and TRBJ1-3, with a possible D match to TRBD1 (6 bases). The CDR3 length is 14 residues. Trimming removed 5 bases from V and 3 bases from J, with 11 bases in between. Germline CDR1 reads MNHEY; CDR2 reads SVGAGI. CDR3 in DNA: TGTGCCAGCAGTCGGGGGGGCGTTGGAAACACCATATATTTT. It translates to CASSRGGVGNTIYF.

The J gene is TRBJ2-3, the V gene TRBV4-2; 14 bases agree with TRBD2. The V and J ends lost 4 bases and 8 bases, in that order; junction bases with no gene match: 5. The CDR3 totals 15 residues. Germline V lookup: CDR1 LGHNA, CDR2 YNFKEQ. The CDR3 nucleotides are TGTGCCAGCAGCCTGGGGACTAGCGGGAGCATTACGCAGTATTTT. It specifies CASSLGTSGSITQYF.

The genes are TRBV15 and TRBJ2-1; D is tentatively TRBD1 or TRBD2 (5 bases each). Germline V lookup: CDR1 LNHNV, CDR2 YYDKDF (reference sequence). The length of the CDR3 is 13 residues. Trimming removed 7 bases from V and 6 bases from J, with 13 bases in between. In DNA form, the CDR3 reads TGTGCCACCACACCCGGGACCTCCAATGAGCAGTTCTTC. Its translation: CATTPGTSNEQFF. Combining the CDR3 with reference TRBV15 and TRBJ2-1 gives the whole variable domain DAMVIQNPRYQVTQFGKPVTLSCSQTLNHNVMYWYQQKSSQAPKLLFHYYDKDFNNEADTPDNFQSRRPNTSFCFLDIRSPGLGDTAMYLCATTPGTSNEQFFGPGTRLTVL.

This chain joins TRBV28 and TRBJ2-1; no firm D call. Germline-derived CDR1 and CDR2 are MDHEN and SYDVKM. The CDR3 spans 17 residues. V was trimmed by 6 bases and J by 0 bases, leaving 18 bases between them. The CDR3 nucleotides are TGTGCCAGCAGCCCTCCGACCGGGCGGAGCTCCTACAATGAGCAGTTCTTC. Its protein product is CASSPPTGRSSYNEQFF.

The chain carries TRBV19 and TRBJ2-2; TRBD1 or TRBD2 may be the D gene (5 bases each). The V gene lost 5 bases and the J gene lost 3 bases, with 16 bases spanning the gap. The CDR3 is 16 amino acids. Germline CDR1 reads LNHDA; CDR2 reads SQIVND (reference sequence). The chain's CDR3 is CASSLAGTLDTGELFF. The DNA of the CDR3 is TGTGCCAGTAGTCTCGCCGGGACCTTAGACACCGGGGAGCTGTTTTTT. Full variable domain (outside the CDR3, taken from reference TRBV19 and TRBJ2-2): DGGITQSPKYLFRKEGQNVTLSCEQNLNHDAMYWYRQDPGQGLRLIYYSQIVNDFQKGDIAEGYSVSREKKESFPLTVTSAQKNPTAFYLCASSLAGTLDTGELFFGEGSRLTVL.

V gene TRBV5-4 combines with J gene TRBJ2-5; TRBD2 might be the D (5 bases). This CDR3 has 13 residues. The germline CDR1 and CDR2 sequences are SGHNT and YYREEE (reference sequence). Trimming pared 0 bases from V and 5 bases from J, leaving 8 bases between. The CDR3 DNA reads TGTGCCAGCAGCTTGGAGGGAGCGGAGACCCAGTACTTC. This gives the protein CASSLEGAETQYF.

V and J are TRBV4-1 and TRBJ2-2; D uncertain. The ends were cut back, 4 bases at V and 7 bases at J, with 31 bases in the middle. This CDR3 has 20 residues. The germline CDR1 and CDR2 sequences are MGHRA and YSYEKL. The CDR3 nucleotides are TGCGCCAGCAGCCTCCATCTCAGGAGTGAAACTACAACGCCCGGCGGGGAGCTGTTTTTT. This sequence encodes CASSLHLRSETTTPGGELFF.

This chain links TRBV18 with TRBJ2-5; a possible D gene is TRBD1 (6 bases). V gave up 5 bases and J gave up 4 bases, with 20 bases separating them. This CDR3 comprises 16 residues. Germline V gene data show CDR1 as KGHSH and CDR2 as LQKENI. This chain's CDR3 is CASSSVTGVAGETQYF. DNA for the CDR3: TGTGCCAGCTCATCTGTGACAGGAGTGGCGGGAGAGACCCAGTACTTC.

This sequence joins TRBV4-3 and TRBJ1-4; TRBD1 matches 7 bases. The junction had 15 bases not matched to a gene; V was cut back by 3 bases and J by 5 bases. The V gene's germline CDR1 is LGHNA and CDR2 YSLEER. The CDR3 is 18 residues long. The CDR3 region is CASSQERLRGRVNEKLFF. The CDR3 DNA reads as TGCGCCAGCAGCCAGGAGAGATTGAGGGGGCGGGTGAATGAAAAACTGTTTTTT.

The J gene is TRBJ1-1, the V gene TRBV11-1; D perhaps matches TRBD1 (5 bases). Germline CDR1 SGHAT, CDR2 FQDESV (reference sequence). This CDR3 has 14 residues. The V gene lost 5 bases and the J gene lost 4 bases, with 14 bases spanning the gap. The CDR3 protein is CASSPSGGVTEAFF. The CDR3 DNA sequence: TGTGCCAGCAGCCCATCTGGGGGTGTCACTGAAGCTTTCTTT.

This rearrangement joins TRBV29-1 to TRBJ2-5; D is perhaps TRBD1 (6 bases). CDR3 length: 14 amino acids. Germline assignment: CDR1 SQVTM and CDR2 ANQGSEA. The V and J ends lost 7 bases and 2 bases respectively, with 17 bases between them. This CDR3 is CSANRDMIQETQYF. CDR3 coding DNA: TGCAGCGCCAACCGGGACATGATTCAAGAGACCCAGTACTTC. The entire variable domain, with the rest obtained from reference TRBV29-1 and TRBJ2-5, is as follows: SAVISQKPSRDICQRGTSLTIQCQVDSQVTMMFWYRQQPGQSLTLIATANQGSEATYESGFVIDKFPISRPNLTFSTLTVSNMSPEDSSIYLCSANRDMIQETQYFGPGTRLLVL.

The CDR3 sequence: CASSPDRDYGYTF. CDR3 DNA sequence: TGTGCCAGCAGCCCAGACAGAGATTATGGCTACACCTTC. V is TRBV5-5 and J is TRBJ1-2, with a tentative D call TRBD1 (5 bases). The CDR3 covers 13 residues. Trimming removed 4 bases at V and 5 bases at J, with 12 bases between. Germline lookup yields CDR1 SGHKS and CDR2 YYEKEE (reference sequence).

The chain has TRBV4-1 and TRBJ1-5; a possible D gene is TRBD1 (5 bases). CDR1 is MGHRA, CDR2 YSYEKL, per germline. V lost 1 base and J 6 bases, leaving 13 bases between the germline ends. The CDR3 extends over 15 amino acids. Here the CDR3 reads CASSQVGSGGQPQHF. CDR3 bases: TGCGCCAGCAGCCAAGTGGGGTCGGGGGGTCAGCCCCAGCATTTT.

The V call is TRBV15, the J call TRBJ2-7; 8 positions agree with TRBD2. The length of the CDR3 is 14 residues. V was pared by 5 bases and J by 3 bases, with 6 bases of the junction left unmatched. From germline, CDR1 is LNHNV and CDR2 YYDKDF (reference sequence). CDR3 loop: CATSRPGLGYEQYF. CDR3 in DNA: TGTGCCACCAGCCGTCCGGGACTAGGCTACGAGCAGTACTTC.

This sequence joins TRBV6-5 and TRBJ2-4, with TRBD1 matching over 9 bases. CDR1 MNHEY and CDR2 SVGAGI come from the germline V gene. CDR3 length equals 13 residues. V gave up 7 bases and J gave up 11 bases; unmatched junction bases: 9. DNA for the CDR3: TGTGCCAGCACGGGGGACAGGGATTCAGTTCAGTACTTC. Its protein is CASTGDRDSVQYF.